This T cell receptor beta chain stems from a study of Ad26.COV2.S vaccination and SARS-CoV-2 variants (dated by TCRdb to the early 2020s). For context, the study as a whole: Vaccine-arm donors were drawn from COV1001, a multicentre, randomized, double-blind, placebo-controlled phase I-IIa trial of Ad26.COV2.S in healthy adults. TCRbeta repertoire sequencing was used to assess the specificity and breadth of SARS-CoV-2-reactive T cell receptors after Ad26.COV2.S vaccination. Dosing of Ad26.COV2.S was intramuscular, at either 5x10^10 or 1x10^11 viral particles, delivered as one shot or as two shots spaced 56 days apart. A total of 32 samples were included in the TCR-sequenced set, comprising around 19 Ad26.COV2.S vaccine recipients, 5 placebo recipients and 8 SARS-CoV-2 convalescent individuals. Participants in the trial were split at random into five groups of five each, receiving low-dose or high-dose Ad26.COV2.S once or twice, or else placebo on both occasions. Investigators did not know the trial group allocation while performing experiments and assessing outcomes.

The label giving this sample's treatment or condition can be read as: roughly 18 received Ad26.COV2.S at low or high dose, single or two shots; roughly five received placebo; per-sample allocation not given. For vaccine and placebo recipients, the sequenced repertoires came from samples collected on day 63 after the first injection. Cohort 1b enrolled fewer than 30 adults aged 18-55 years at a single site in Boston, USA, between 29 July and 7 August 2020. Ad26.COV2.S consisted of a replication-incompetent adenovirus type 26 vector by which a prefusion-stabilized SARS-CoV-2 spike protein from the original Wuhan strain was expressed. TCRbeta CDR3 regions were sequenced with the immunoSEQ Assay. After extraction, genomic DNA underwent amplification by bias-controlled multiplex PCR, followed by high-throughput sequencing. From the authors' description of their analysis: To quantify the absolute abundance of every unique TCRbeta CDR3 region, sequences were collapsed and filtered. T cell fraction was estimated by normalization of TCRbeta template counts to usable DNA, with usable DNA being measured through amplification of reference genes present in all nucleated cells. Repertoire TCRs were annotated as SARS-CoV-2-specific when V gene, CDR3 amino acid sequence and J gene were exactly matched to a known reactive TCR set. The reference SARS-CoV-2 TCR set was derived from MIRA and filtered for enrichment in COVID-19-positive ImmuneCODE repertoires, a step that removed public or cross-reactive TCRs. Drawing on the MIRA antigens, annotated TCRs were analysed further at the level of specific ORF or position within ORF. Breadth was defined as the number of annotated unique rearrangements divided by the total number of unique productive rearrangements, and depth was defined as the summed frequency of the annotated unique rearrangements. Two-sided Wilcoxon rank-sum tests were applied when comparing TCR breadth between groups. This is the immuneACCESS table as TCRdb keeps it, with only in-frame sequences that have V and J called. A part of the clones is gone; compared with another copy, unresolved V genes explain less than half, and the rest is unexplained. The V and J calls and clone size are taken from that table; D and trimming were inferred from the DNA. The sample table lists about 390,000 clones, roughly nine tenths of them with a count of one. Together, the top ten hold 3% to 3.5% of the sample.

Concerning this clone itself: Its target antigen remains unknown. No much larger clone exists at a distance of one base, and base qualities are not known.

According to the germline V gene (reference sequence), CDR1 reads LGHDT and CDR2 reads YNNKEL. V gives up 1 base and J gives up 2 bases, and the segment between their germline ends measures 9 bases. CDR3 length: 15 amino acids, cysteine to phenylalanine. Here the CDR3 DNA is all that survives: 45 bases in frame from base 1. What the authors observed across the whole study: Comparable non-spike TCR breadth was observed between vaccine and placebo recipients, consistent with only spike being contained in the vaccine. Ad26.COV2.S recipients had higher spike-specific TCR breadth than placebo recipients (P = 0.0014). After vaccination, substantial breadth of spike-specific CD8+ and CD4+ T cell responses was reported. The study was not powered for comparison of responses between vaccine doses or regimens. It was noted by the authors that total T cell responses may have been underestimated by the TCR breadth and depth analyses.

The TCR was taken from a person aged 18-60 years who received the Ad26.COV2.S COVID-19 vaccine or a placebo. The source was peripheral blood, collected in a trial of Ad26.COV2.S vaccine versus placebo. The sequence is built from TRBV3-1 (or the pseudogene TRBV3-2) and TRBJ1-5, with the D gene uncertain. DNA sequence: TGTGCCAGCAGCCAAGGGGTAATCGGCAATCAGCCCCAGCATTTT. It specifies CASSQGVIGNQPQHF.